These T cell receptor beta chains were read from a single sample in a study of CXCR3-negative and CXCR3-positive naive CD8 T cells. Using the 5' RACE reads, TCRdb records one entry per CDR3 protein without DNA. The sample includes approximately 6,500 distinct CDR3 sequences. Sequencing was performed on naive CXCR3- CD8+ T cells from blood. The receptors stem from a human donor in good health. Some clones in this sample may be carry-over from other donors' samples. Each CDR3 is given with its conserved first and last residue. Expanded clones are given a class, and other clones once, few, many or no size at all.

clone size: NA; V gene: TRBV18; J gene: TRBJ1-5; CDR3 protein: CASSPPGQTQPQHF
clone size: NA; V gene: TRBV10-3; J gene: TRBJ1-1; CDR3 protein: CAIRQAENTEAFF
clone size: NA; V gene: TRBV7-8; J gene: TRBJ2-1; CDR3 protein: CASSGRRDRVNNEQFF
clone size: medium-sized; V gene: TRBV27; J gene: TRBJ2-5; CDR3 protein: CASSLRLAGPQETQYF
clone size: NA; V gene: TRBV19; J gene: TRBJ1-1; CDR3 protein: CASTHSGPYKMNTEAFF
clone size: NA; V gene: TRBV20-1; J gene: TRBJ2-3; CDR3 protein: CSARAGRQGTSGDTQYF
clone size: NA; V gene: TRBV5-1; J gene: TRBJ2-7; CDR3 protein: CASTWGQDYEQYF
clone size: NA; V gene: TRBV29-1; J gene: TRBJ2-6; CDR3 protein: CSVTDRKHFSGANVLTF
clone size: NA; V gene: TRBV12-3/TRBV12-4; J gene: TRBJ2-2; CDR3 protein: CASRPGLAGRSDTGELFF
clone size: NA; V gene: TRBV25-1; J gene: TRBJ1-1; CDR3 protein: CASTASAGGATEAFF
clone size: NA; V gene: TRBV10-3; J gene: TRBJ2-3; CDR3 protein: CAIIGQGAAGSPTDTQYF
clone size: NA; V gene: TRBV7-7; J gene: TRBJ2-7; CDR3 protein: CASSTGEGSYEQYF
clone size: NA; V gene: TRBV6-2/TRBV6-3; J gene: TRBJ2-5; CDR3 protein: CASSPGTSVQETQYF
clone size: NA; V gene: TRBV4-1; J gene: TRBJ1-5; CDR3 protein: CASSQDLTQPQHF
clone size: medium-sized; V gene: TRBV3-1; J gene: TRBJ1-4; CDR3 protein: CASSQEGARGNEKLFF
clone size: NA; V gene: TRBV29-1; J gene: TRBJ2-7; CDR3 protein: CSAETSPYEQYF
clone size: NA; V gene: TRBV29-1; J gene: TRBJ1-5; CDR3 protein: CSVTEQNQPQHF
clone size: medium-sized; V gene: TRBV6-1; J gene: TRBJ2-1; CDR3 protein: CASATGTKSYNEQFF
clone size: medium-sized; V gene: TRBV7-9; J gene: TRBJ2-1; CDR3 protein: CASSPLAGHNEQFF
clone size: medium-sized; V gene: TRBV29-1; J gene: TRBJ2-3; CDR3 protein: CSVEDTVGVDTQYF
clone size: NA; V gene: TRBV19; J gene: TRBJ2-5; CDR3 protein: CASSKADLHHGRETQYF
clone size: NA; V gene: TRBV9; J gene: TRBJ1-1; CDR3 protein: CASSALPGQGSEAFF
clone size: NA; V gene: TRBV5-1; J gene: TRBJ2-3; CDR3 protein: CASSPGLAGLLESTDTQYF
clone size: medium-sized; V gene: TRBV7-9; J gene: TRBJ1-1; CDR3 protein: CASSLGPGLTEAFF
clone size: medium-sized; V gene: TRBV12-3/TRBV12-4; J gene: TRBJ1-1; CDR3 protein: CASSLGASMNTEAFF
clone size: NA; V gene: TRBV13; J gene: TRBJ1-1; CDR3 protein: CASSYRQGVGTEAFF
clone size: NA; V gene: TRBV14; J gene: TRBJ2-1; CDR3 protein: CASSQELAGAYNEQFF
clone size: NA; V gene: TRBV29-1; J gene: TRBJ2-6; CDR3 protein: CSVSGNIFSGANVLTF
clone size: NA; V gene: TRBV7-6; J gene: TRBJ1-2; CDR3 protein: CASSDDPARVVPHYGYTF
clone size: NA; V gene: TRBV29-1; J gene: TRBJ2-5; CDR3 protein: CSVEPETGGGETQYF
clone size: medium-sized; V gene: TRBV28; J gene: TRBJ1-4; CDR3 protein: CASSLHPGRNEKLFF
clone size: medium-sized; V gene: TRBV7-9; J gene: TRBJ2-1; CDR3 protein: CASSSRDSSYNEQFF
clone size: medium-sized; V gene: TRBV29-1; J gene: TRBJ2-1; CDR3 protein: CSSDRFSYNEQFF
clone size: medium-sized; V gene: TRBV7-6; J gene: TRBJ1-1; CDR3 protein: CASRRTGGQGNTEAFF
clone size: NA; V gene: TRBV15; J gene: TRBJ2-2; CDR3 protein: CATRPPGASWTGELFF
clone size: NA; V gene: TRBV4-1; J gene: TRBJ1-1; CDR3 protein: CASSQDRGNTEAFF
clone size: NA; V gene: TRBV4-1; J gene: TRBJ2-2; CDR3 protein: CASSQLQDTGELFF
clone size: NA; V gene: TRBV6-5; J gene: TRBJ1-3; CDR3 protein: CASSPNYPHQGINTIYF